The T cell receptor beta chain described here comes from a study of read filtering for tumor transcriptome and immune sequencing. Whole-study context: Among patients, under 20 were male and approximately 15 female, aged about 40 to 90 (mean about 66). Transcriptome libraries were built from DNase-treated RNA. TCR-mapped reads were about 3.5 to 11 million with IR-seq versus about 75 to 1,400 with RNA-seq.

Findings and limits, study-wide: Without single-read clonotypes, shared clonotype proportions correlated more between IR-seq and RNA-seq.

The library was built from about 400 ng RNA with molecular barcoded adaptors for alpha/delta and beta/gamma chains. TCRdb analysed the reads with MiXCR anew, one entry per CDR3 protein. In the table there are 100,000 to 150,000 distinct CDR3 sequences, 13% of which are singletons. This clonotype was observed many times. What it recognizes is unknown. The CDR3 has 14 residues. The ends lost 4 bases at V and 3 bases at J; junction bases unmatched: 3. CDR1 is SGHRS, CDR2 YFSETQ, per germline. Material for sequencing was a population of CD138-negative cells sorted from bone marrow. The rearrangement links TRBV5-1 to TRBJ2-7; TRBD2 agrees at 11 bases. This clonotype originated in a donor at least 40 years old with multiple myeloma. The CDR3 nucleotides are TGCGCCAGCAGCGACGGGACTAGCGGCTACGAGCAGTACTTC. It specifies CASSDGTSGYEQYF. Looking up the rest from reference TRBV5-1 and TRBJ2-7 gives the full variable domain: KAGVTQTPRYLIKTRGQQVTLSCSPISGHRSVSWYQQTPGQGLQFLFEYFSETQRNKGNFPGRFSGRQFSNSRSEMNVSTLELGDSALYLCASSDGTSGYEQYFGPGTRLTVT.